The following is a T cell receptor beta chain sequence with its context. Its antigen is currently unknown. Amplified regions were TCR beta CDR3 sequences from RNA transcripts. The HTBI primer set was used in a first-round RT-PCR of the TCR CDR3. A single record per CDR3 protein comes from TCRdb applying MiXCR to the multiplex PCR reads. The table has fewer than 350,000 distinct CDR3 sequences, approximately 14% seen once. This entry comes from a study of T cells in Graves' hyperthyroidism and ophthalmopathy. Study context: Prior to any treatment, at the point of initial diagnosis, peripheral blood was collected.

This CDR3 comprises 16 residues. The germline V gene has CDR1 SGHDT and CDR2 YYEEEE. V was trimmed by 3 bases and J by 6 bases, leaving 19 bases between them. Absent ophthalmopathy progression within 18 months defined stable Graves' hyperthyroidism. Patients having uncontrolled infection, another autoimmune disease, pregnancy or lactation were not included. Study-wide results and caveats: Among clonotypes expanded in thyroid above 0.001, most were also found in blood.

Sequencing was carried out using blood. The sequence was collected from a middle-aged woman with Graves' hyperthyroidism. The chain employs TRBV5-6 and TRBJ1-5; TRBD1 is a possible D gene (5 bases). The CDR3 DNA is TGTGCCAGCAGCTCCGGGGCTTTGGGCTGGGGTCAGCCCCAGCATTTT. Its protein is CASSSGALGWGQPQHF.